These T cell receptor beta chains were read from a single sample in a study of T cell responses to AZD1222 COVID-19 vaccine. The assay was immunoSEQ multiplex PCR, and TCRdb's table has in-frame clones only and misses some. The table records under 200,000 clones, approximately 90% of them present only once. The material sequenced was peripheral blood, taken on day 0 of AZD1222 vaccination. The origin of the receptors is an adult in good health. Both conserved end residues are part of each CDR3. The D gene is left open where the match is weak. Clone size is stated in some rows and not others, as once, few, many or a class when expanded.

size,V,J,D,CDR3,DNA
NA,TRBV28,TRBJ1-2,NA,CASSLFAGVRYGYTF,TGTGCCAGCAGTTTATTTGCGGGGGTCCGCTATGGCTACACCTTC
few,TRBV27,TRBJ2-1,TRBD1,CASSFGTGFNEQFF,TGTGCCAGCAGTTTTGGGACAGGGTTCAATGAGCAGTTCTTC
NA,TRBV3-1/TRBV3-2,TRBJ1-4,TRBD1,CASSPRDRGKSNEKLFF,TGTGCCAGCAGCCCCCGGGACAGGGGGAAATCTAATGAAAAACTGTTTTTT
NA,TRBV6-5,TRBJ1-1,NA,CASSYGGGLMNTEAFF,TGTGCCAGCAGTTACGGGGGAGGACTCATGAACACTGAAGCTTTCTTT
NA,TRBV28,TRBJ1-2,TRBD1,CASHRGLSGYTF,TGTGCCAGCCACAGGGGGCTGTCTGGCTACACCTTC
NA,TRBV20-1,TRBJ1-1,NA,CSALPERPAFF,TGCAGTGCTCTCCCTGAGAGGCCGGCCTTCTTT
NA,TRBV19,TRBJ1-1,NA,CASTQGPGGIAEAFF,TGTGCCAGTACCCAGGGGCCAGGTGGAATAGCTGAAGCTTTCTTT
NA,TRBV19,TRBJ1-6,NA,CASRIAPSGSPLHF,TGTGCCAGTAGGATAGCCCCGAGCGGGTCACCCCTCCACTTT
NA,TRBV19,TRBJ2-7,NA,CASSIRDSLPPYEQYF,TGTGCCAGTAGTATCCGGGACTCCTTACCCCCCTACGAGCAGTACTTC
NA,TRBV30,TRBJ1-1,NA,CAWSPGGVEAFF,TGTGCCTGGAGTCCGGGAGGGGTTGAAGCTTTCTTT
NA,TRBV6-5,TRBJ2-7,NA,CASSYLGGSGEQYF,TGTGCCAGCAGTTATTTAGGGGGGTCCGGCGAGCAGTACTTC
once,TRBV7-2,TRBJ1-4,NA,CASSLGGAEEKLFF,TGTGCCAGCAGCCTTGGGGGTGCTGAGGAAAAACTGTTTTTT
NA,TRBV5-5,TRBJ1-5,NA,CASGDKGGSGEPQHF,TGTGCCAGCGGCGATAAGGGCGGGTCGGGGGAGCCCCAGCATTTT
once,TRBV28,TRBJ1-4,TRBD1,CASRDRTGTNEKLFF,TGTGCCAGCAGGGATCGGACAGGGACTAATGAAAAACTGTTTTTT
NA,TRBV10-3,TRBJ1-1,TRBD1,CAIAQGAVTEAFF,TGTGCCATAGCCCAGGGGGCCGTAACTGAAGCTTTCTTT
NA,TRBV6-5,TRBJ2-1,NA,CASSAGARIEQFF,TGTGCCAGCAGCGCCGGGGCGCGGATCGAGCAGTTCTTC
NA,TRBV29-1,TRBJ1-3,NA,CSVRGVGGNTIYF,TGCAGCGTTAGGGGAGTGGGTGGAAACACCATATATTTT
NA,TRBV3-1/TRBV3-2,TRBJ2-3,TRBD2,CASSQGAGGTDTQYF,TGTGCCAGCAGCCAAGGGGCGGGGGGCACAGATACGCAGTATTTT
NA,TRBV4-1,TRBJ2-3,NA,CASSLTLSTDTQYF,TGCGCCAGCAGCCTAACCCTTAGCACAGATACGCAGTATTTT
NA,TRBV11-2,TRBJ1-4,NA,CASSLSTASTNEKLFF,TGTGCCAGCAGCTTATCCACAGCCTCAACTAATGAAAAACTGTTTTTT
NA,TRBV2,TRBJ2-4,NA,CASSARPLAKNIQYF,TGTGCCAGCAGTGCCAGGCCATTAGCCAAAAACATTCAGTACTTC
NA,TRBV7-2,TRBJ2-3,TRBD2,CASSSWTSGGTDTQYF,TGTGCCAGCAGCTCATGGACTAGCGGGGGGACAGATACGCAGTATTTT
NA,TRBV13,TRBJ2-4,TRBD1,CASSRWTGGAGNIQYF,TGTGCCAGCAGCAGATGGACAGGGGGCGCAGGAAACATTCAGTACTTC
NA,TRBV7-3,TRBJ2-7,NA,CASRLGEGTDEQYF,TGTGCCAGCAGGCTCGGAGAGGGGACGGACGAGCAGTACTTC
NA,TRBV4-2,TRBJ1-1,NA,CASSQAGGANTEAFF,TGTGCCAGCAGCCAAGCGGGGGGAGCGAACACTGAAGCTTTCTTT
few,TRBV19,TRBJ2-3,NA,CASSISVFPDTQYF,TGTGCCAGTAGTATATCGGTTTTTCCAGATACGCAGTATTTT
NA,TRBV5-6,TRBJ1-2,NA,CASAQKGIAGYTF,TGTGCCAGCGCTCAAAAGGGGATCGCTGGCTACACCTTC
NA,TRBV19,TRBJ1-2,TRBD1,CATHDEGQLYYGYTF,TGTGCCACCCACGATGAGGGACAGCTCTACTATGGCTACACCTTC
NA,TRBV10-3,TRBJ1-2,NA,CAISDRGYGYTF,TGTGCCATCAGTGACAGGGGCTATGGCTACACCTTC
NA,TRBV5-1,TRBJ1-1,NA,CASSLDGAPGDTEAFF,TGCGCCAGCAGCTTGGATGGGGCGCCGGGGGACACTGAAGCTTTCTTT
once,TRBV19,TRBJ1-6,NA,CASSGRTASYNSPLHF,TGTGCCAGTAGTGGTCGGACGGCCTCCTATAATTCACCCCTCCACTTT
NA,TRBV6-5,TRBJ2-3,NA,CASTGGATDTQYF,TGTGCCAGTACAGGGGGGGCCACAGATACGCAGTATTTT
NA,TRBV5-1,TRBJ2-3,TRBD1,CASSAPTTGPPYTDTQYF,TGCGCCAGCAGCGCGCCCACGACAGGGCCCCCGTACACAGATACGCAGTATTTT
NA,TRBV4-1,TRBJ2-7,TRBD2,CASSQELASHYEQYF,TGCGCCAGCAGCCAAGAACTAGCGTCCCACTACGAGCAGTACTTC
NA,TRBV5-4,TRBJ1-1,NA,CASSSSFEFGPLAEAFF,TGTGCCAGCAGCTCGTCTTTTGAATTCGGCCCCTTAGCGGAAGCTTTCTTT
NA,TRBV28,TRBJ1-2,NA,CASSWSEYGYTF,TGTGCCAGCAGTTGGTCAGAGTACGGCTACACCTTC
NA,TRBV4-3,TRBJ1-4,TRBD1,CASSQGTGYEKLFF,TGCGCCAGCAGCCAGGGGACAGGGTATGAAAAACTGTTTTTT
NA,TRBV3-1/TRBV3-2,TRBJ1-1,NA,CASSPTATEAFF,TGTGCCAGCAGCCCGACGGCTACTGAAGCTTTCTTT
NA,TRBV19,TRBJ2-3,TRBD2,CASSIDHRTRADTQYF,TGTGCCAGTAGTATAGATCATAGGACTAGAGCAGATACGCAGTATTTT
NA,TRBV30,TRBJ1-6,NA,CAWSDLPGSPLHF,TGTGCCTGGAGTGATCTTCCGGGCTCACCCCTCCACTTT
few,TRBV7-7,TRBJ2-3,TRBD2,CASSTSAGLAGTQYF,TGTGCTAGCAGCACTAGTGCCGGACTAGCAGGGACGCAGTATTTT
NA,TRBV12-3/TRBV12-4,TRBJ1-1,NA,CASSLLYTEAFF,TGTGCCAGCAGTTTACTTTACACTGAAGCTTTCTTT
NA,TRBV7-3,TRBJ1-3,NA,CASSQGEGNTIYF,TGTGCCAGCAGCCAAGGAGAAGGAAACACCATATATTTT
NA,TRBV28,TRBJ1-5,NA,CASSLWTVQSQPQHF,TGTGCCAGCAGTTTATGGACTGTTCAAAGTCAGCCCCAGCATTTT
NA,TRBV6-5,TRBJ1-2,NA,CASSYLGPNYGYTF,TGTGCCAGCAGTTACTTAGGGCCTAACTATGGCTACACCTTC
once,TRBV6-5,TRBJ1-1,NA,CASSYSLDGHGAFF,TGTGCCAGCAGTTACTCCCTGGACGGTCATGGCGCTTTCTTT
NA,TRBV7-2,TRBJ2-3,NA,CASSRADTQYF,TGTGCCAGCAGCCGGGCAGATACGCAGTATTTT
NA,TRBV19,TRBJ1-5,TRBD1,CASSQGAGNQPQHF,TGTGCCAGTAGCCAGGGGGCTGGCAATCAGCCCCAGCATTTT
NA,TRBV7-6,TRBJ1-1,TRBD1,CASSSHLRTGVTEAFF,TGTGCCAGCAGCTCCCACCTTAGGACAGGGGTCACTGAAGCTTTCTTT
NA,TRBV21-1,TRBJ2-7,NA,CASSSPDSQKPSYEQYF,TGTGCCAGCAGCTCACCGGACAGTCAGAAGCCATCCTACGAGCAGTACTTC
NA,TRBV28,TRBJ1-3,TRBD1,CASTSREDRGDTIYF,TGTGCCAGCACTTCTCGAGAGGACAGGGGGGACACCATATATTTT
NA,TRBV3-1/TRBV3-2,TRBJ1-1,NA,CASSHLNTEAFF,TGTGCCAGCAGCCATTTGAACACTGAAGCTTTCTTT
NA,TRBV4-1,TRBJ1-2,NA,CASSLQGEGRGYTF,TGCGCCAGCAGCCTACAGGGTGAGGGTCGTGGCTACACCTTC